The following is a T cell receptor beta chain sequence with its context. The record originates from a study of T cells after posttransplantation cyclophosphamide. The germline V and J ends were trimmed by 0 bases and 9 bases, with 14 bases remaining between them. Germline CDR1 reads SEHNR; CDR2 reads FQNEAQ (reference sequence). The CDR3 is 14 residues long. The table came from immunoSEQ multiplex PCR; TCRdb's copy has only in-frame clones and leaves some out. The data hold some 47,000 clones, with about 86% observed a single time. The clonotype comes from a man in his thirties or forties with a blood cancer, CMV-positive, and with a related stem cell donor. The sample was PBMCs. The chain carries TRBV7-9 and TRBJ2-5; perhaps TRBD2 as D (5 bases). The CDR3 here is CASSLAREQEAQYF. The CDR3 nucleotides read TGTGCCAGCAGCTTAGCGAGGGAGCAGGAGGCCCAGTACTTC.